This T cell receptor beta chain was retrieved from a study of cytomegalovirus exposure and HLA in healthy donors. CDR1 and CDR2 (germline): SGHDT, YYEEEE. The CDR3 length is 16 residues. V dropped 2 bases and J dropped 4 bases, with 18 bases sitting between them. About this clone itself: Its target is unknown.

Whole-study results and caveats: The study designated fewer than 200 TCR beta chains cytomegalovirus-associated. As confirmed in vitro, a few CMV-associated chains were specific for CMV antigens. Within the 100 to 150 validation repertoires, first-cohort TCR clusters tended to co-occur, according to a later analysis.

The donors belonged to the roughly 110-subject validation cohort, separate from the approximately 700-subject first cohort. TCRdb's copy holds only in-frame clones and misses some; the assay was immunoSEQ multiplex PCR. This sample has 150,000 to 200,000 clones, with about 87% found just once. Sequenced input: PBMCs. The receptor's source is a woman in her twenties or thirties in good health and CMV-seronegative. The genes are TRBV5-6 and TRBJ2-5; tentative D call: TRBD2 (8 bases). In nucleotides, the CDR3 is TGTGCCAGCAGCTTACCCGGGAGGGGGCGGGGAGAGACCCAGTACTTC. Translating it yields CASSLPGRGRGETQYF.